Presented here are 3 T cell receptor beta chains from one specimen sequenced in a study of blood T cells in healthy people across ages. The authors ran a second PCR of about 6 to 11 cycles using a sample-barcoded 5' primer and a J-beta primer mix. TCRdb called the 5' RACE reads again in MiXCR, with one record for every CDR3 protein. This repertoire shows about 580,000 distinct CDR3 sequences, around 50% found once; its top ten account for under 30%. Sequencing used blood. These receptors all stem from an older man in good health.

The DNA for the CDR3 is TGTGCCAGCAGACTCCGACTAGCGGGAGAGGGCCGCAATGAGCAGTTCTTC. This encodes CASRLRLAGEGRNEQFF. The chain is built from TRBV7-2 and TRBJ2-1; 12 positions match TRBD2. V shed 6 bases, J shed 6 bases, and the junction held 12 bases outside the gene matches. This CDR3 comprises 17 residues. Germline CDR1 is SGHTA and CDR2 is FQGNSA.

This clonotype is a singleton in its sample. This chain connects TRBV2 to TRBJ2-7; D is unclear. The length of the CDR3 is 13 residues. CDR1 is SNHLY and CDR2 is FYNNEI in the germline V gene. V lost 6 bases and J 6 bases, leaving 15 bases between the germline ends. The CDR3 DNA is TGTGCCAGCAGCGGAAGGGTAGTAAGCGAGCAGTACTTC. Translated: CASSGRVVSEQYF.

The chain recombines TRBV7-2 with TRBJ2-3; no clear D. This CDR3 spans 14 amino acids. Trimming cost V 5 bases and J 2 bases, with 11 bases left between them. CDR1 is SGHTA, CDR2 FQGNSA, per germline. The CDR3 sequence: CASSVGLITDTQYF. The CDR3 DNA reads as TGTGCCAGCAGCGTAGGGCTAATCACAGATACGCAGTATTTT.